A single sample gave rise to the 17 T cell receptor beta chains below, sequenced in a study of blood T cell repertoires in COVID-19 (dated by TCRdb to the early 2020s). Libraries came from the immunoSEQ multiplex PCR assay. The source is immuneACCESS, and TCRdb retained only in-frame sequences with V and J called. Part of the clones is not carried over; for the studies checked, unresolved V genes explain less than half of this, and the remainder is unexplained. Across this sample there are 50,000 to 70,000 clones, with 90% seen only once. The top ten clones comprise roughly 7.6% of the sample. The material sequenced was peripheral blood. These receptors all come from a human donor with active COVID-19. The donor label of this sample is uncertain.

The V and J genes are TRBV27 and TRBJ1-6; D gene ambiguous. The CDR3 spans 19 residues. V was cut by 3 bases and J by 0 bases, with 18 bases left in between. In germline, CDR1 is MNHEY, CDR2 SMNVEV (reference sequence). CDR3 residues: CASSFDGATASSYNSPLHF. Here the CDR3 DNA reads TGTGCCAGCAGTTTCGACGGAGCGACGGCGAGCTCCTATAATTCACCCCTCCACTTT.

The V call is TRBV11-3, the J call TRBJ2-1; D may be TRBD1 (6 bases). The CDR3 runs to 15 residues. V shed 5 bases and J shed 7 bases, with 18 bases lying between them. Germline V gives CDR1 SGHNT, CDR2 YENEEA. CDR3 in DNA: TGTGCCAGCAGCCTCGCGACAGGAGTTGCGAATGAGCAGTTCTTC. It is translated as CASSLATGVANEQFF.

The rearrangement joins TRBV18 to TRBJ1-5, with 7 bases aligning to TRBD1. Germline V gene data show CDR1 as KGHSH and CDR2 as LQKENI. The CDR3 runs 15 residues. The ends lost 1 base at V and 4 bases at J; junction bases unmatched: 4. The CDR3 DNA is TGTGCCAGCTCACCACGGGGACAGAGAAATCAGCCCCAGCATTTT. Encoded protein: CASSPRGQRNQPQHF.

The V call is TRBV7-2, the J call TRBJ1-1; D is possibly TRBD1 (5 bases). The CDR3 runs to 15 residues. Between the trimmed V and J ends, which lost 5 bases and 5 bases, there was a span of 18 bases. Looked up from germline, CDR1 is SGHTA and CDR2 is FQGNSA. DNA of the CDR3: TGTGCCAGCAGCACCGACAGAACATTTTTTACTGAAGCTTTCTTT. It translates to CASSTDRTFFTEAFF. Based on the CDR3 plus reference TRBV7-2 and TRBJ1-1, the full variable domain is GAGVSQSPSNKVTEKGKDVELRCDPISGHTALYWYRQSLGQGLEFLIYFQGNSAPDKSGLPSDRFSAERTGGSVSTLTIQRTQQEDSAVYLCASSTDRTFFTEAFFGQGTRLTVV.

The genes are TRBV4-3 and TRBJ2-3; maybe TRBD2 (6 bases). CDR1 LGHNA and CDR2 YSLEER come from the germline V gene. CDR3 length equals 16 residues. The V end lost 1 base, the J end lost 0 bases, and 11 bases lay between the germline ends. The CDR3: CASSQGDSSSTDTQYF. DNA for the CDR3: TGCGCCAGCAGCCAAGGGGACTCCTCTAGCACAGATACGCAGTATTTT.

The V gene is TRBV25-1, the J gene TRBJ2-5, with TRBD2 as a possible D gene (5 bases). Germline CDR1 and CDR2: MGHDK and SYGVNS. This CDR3 comprises 13 residues. Trimming cost V 7 bases and J 5 bases, with 14 bases left between them. The CDR3 region is CASTSGVGETQYF. In DNA, the CDR3 is TGTGCCAGCACCTCCGGGGTCGGGGAGACCCAGTACTTC.

The chain recombines TRBV5-5 with TRBJ1-2, with D maybe TRBD1 (5 bases). V lost 4 bases, J lost 0 bases, and 19 bases lay in between. This CDR3 has 17 amino acids. CDR1 is SGHKS and CDR2 is YYEKEE in the germline V gene (reference sequence). The CDR3 loop reads CASSPGATQWPNYGYTF. Written as DNA, the CDR3 is TGTGCCAGCAGCCCTGGGGCAACTCAGTGGCCTAACTATGGCTACACCTTC.

This chain connects TRBV7-8 to TRBJ2-7; D call uncertain. The germline V gene has CDR1 SGHVS and CDR2 FQNEAQ. V gave up 5 bases and J gave up 1 base, with 6 bases separating them. The CDR3 has 12 amino acids. CDR3 in DNA: TGTGCCAGCAGCGTATCGTCCTACGAGCAGTACTTC. Its protein is CASSVSSYEQYF.

V usage is TRBV11-1 and J usage is TRBJ2-7; 8 bases align to TRBD1. Germline V CDR1 and CDR2: SGHAT, FQDESV (reference sequence). V lost 5 bases and J lost 6; bases outside the gene matches: 12. The CDR3 sequence is 15 residues long. The CDR3 DNA is TGTGCCAGCAGCCACCGGACAGGGAGGTCGAGCGAGCAGTACTTC. This gives the protein CASSHRTGRSSEQYF.

The CDR3 region has the DNA TGTGCCAGCAGCGTAGGCGTTTCTGGAAACACCATATATTTT. Protein product: CASSVGVSGNTIYF. V and J are TRBV9 and TRBJ1-3; D is unresolved. V dropped 0 bases and J dropped 1 base, with 5 bases sitting between them. The CDR3 has 14 amino acids. Germline CDR1 reads SGDLS; CDR2 reads YYNGEE.

This clone appeared once. The genes are TRBV9 and TRBJ1-3, with 9 bases that match TRBD1. Germline CDR1 reads SGDLS; CDR2 reads YYNGEE. CDR3 length equals 14 residues. V was pared by 3 bases and J by 6 bases, with 4 bases of the junction left unmatched. CDR3 coding DNA: TGTGCCAGCAGCGCGGGGACAGGGATAAACACCATATATTTT. Encoded protein: CASSAGTGINTIYF.

The V gene is TRBV6-2 or TRBV6-3, the J gene TRBJ1-1; a possible D gene is TRBD1 (5 bases). V was pared by 6 bases and J by 6 bases, with 20 bases between. CDR3 length: 15 amino acids. Germline V CDR1 and CDR2: MNHEY, SVGEGT. The CDR3 is CASSERYHEGAEAFF. CDR3 nucleotides: TGTGCCAGCAGCGAACGCTACCATGAAGGGGCTGAAGCTTTCTTT.

In its sample, this clone was seen a few times. The genes are TRBV18 and TRBJ2-5, with TRBD2 identical over 10 bases. The trim removed 2 bases at V and 4 bases at J, leaving 10 bases unmatched. Germline CDR1 and CDR2: KGHSH and LQKENI. The length of the CDR3 is 17 residues. Here the CDR3 reads CASSPSSGGARGETQYF. In DNA form, the CDR3 reads TGTGCCAGCTCACCAAGCAGCGGGGGGGCTCGAGGAGAGACCCAGTACTTC.

This chain links TRBV19 with TRBJ2-1, with 8 bases fitting TRBD1. Germline lookup yields CDR1 LNHDA and CDR2 SQIVND (reference sequence). This CDR3 has 14 residues. Unmatched junction bases numbered 2, after V lost 1 base and J lost 6 bases. The CDR3 protein is CASSIARGPNEQFF. The CDR3 coding sequence is TGTGCCAGTAGTATAGCCAGGGGGCCCAATGAGCAGTTCTTC.

The gene calls are TRBV5-8 and TRBJ1-5; D uncertain. The CDR3 spans 16 residues. V lost 4 bases and J 4 bases, leaving 18 bases between the germline ends. Germline assignment: CDR1 SGHTS and CDR2 YDEGEE. Written as DNA, the CDR3 is TGTGCCAGCAGCGAATGGCGGAGAGAACCTAATCAGCCCCAGCATTTT. Translating it yields CASSEWRREPNQPQHF.

The chain joins TRBV5-1 to TRBJ2-7, with TRBD2 matching 7 bases. CDR1 and CDR2 (germline): SGHRS, YFSETQ. V lost 0 bases, J lost 6 bases, and 6 bases stayed unmatched. The CDR3 is 14 amino acids. The CDR3 DNA is TGCGCCAGCAGCTTGGCAGTTGCGGGAGCCGAGCAGTACTTC. Translation gives CASSLAVAGAEQYF.

Here the CDR3 reads CSASRGGSYGYTF. In DNA, the CDR3 is TGCAGTGCTAGTAGAGGGGGCTCCTATGGCTACACCTTC. The chain uses TRBV20-1 and TRBJ1-2, with TRBD1 matching 7 bases. J was trimmed by 4 bases and V by 3 bases; bases with no gene match: 5. Germline V gene lookup returns CDR1 DFQATT and CDR2 SNEGSKA (reference sequence). The CDR3 has 13 residues.